These 26 T cell receptor beta chains were sequenced from one sample in a study of blood T cells in healthy people across ages. The second PCR ran about 6 to 12 cycles with a sample-barcoded 5' primer and J-beta primers. TCRdb analysed the 5' RACE reads with MiXCR anew, one entry per CDR3 protein. The data show approximately 800,000 distinct CDR3 sequences, roughly 25% seen once. The same sample was also used in a study of T cells of mothers and their children.

The sample was blood. Source of these receptors: a boy younger than 18 in good health.

Here the CDR3 DNA reads TGTGCCAGCAGTTTGTGGCAGAACACTGAAGCTTTCTTT. Its translation: CASSLWQNTEAFF. The chain is built from TRBV27 and TRBJ1-1; D remains unclear. The germline gives CDR1 MNHEY, CDR2 SMNVEV (reference sequence). CDR3 length: 13 amino acids. The V end was cut by 3 bases, the J end by 1 base, with 6 bases between.

Only a few counts were recorded for this clonotype. V and J are TRBV28 and TRBJ2-1, with 8 positions matching TRBD2. The CDR3 covers 16 residues. Germline V gene data show CDR1 as MDHEN and CDR2 as SYDVKM. Unmatched junction bases numbered 7, after V lost 3 bases and J lost 3 bases. The CDR3 bases are TGTGCCAGCAGTTTGTGGCGGGGGGCGCACTACAATGAGCAGTTCTTC. This gives the protein CASSLWRGAHYNEQFF.

This clonotype has just a few counts. The gene calls are TRBV4-2 and TRBJ2-7; 8 positions match TRBD2. V was pared by 4 bases and J by 0 bases, with 11 bases of the junction left unmatched. The CDR3 is made up of 17 amino acids. Per germline, CDR1 LGHNA and CDR2 YNFKEQ. The CDR3 sequence is CASSLRERGKSSYEQYF. Written as DNA, the CDR3 is TGTGCCAGCAGCCTAAGAGAGCGGGGGAAGAGCTCCTACGAGCAGTACTTC.

V usage is TRBV15 and J usage is TRBJ2-3; D possibly corresponds to TRBD2 (6 bases). The V gene's germline CDR1 is LNHNV and CDR2 YYDKDF (reference sequence). The CDR3 extends over 16 amino acids. Trimming pared 0 bases from V and 2 bases from J, leaving 12 bases between. The CDR3 bases are TGTGCCACCAGCAGAGATCTGGGACTTGTCACAGATACGCAGTATTTT. Protein product: CATSRDLGLVTDTQYF.

This clonotype was observed a few times. The chain employs TRBV3-1 and TRBJ2-2; D is possibly TRBD2 (6 bases). CDR3 length: 16 residues. In germline, CDR1 is LGHDT, CDR2 YNNKEL (reference sequence). V was clipped by 1 base and J by 0 bases, with 9 bases between them. Written as DNA, the CDR3 is TGTGCCAGCAGCCAAGGGACTATCGCGAACACCGGGGAGCTGTTTTTT. Translation gives CASSQGTIANTGELFF. Supplemented by reference TRBV3-1 and TRBJ2-2, the full variable domain reads DTAVSQTPKYLVTQMGNDKSIKCEQNLGHDTMYWYKQDSKKFLKIMFSYNNKELIINETVPNRFSPKSPDKAHLNLHINSLELGDSAVYFCASSQGTIANTGELFFGEGSRLTVL.

This clonotype was detected a few times. The chain combines TRBV10-3 with TRBJ1-3; D gene unclear. CDR1 and CDR2 (germline): ENHRY, SYGVKD. Deletions cut 4 bases from V and 0 bases from J, with 10 bases between. This CDR3 contains 15 residues. Here the CDR3 DNA reads TGTGCCATCAGTGCCGGGGTAGTCTCTGGAAACACCATATATTTT. Translating gives CAISAGVVSGNTIYF.

This clonotype came up many times. The chain uses TRBV6-5 and TRBJ1-4; tentatively, D is TRBD1 (6 bases). CDR1 MNHEY and CDR2 SVGAGI come from the germline V gene. This CDR3 contains 12 residues. Trimming removed 5 bases from V and 8 bases from J, with 9 bases in between. CDR3 nucleotide sequence: TGTGCCAGCAGTAGGGGGGAGGAAAAACTGTTTTTT. It encodes CASSRGEEKLFF.

The chain couples TRBV11-2 to TRBJ2-5; a weak D match, TRBD2 (6 bases). The J call may be wrong; the DNA end is better matched by TRBJ2-1. Germline V gene data show CDR1 as SGHAT and CDR2 as FQNNGV. This CDR3 has 16 residues. CDR3 sequence (DNA): TGTGCCAGCAGCCAAAGGCCCCTGGGACTTCGCGCTGAGCAGTTCTTC. It codes for CASSQRPLGLRAEQFF.

J is TRBJ2-5 and V is TRBV7-6; 11 bases agree with TRBD1. The CDR3 length is 15 residues. Germline CDR1 SGHVS, CDR2 FNYEAQ. V lost 5 bases to trimming and J lost 5 bases; unmatched junction nucleotides: 7. The CDR3: CASSERTGGMETQYF. In DNA, the CDR3 is TGTGCCAGCAGCGAAAGGACAGGGGGCATGGAGACCCAGTACTTC. Combining the CDR3 with reference TRBV7-6 and TRBJ2-5 gives the whole variable domain GAGVSQSPRYKVTKRGQDVALRCDPISGHVSLYWYRQALGQGPEFLTYFNYEAQQDKSGLPNDRFSAERPEGSISTLTIQRTEQRDSAMYRCASSERTGGMETQYFGPGTRLLVL.

This clonotype has more than one count but fewer than ten. The chain joins TRBV20-1 to TRBJ2-1; TRBD2 agrees at 7 bases. The tail of the sequence fits TRBJ2-5 better, so the J call may be wrong. This CDR3 spans 14 amino acids. CDR1 and CDR2 from the germline V gene are DFQATT and SNEGSKA (reference sequence). DNA of the CDR3: TGCAGTGCTAGACGAGATGGGGGGGAAGGGACCCAGTACTTC. This gives the protein CSARRDGGEGTQYF.

The DNA for the CDR3 is TGTGCCAGCAGTTCACCGAGAAAACAGGGCGACTATGGCTACACCTTC. This gives the protein CASSSPRKQGDYGYTF. This sequence joins TRBV28 and TRBJ1-2; possible D gene TRBD1, 6 bases. In germline, CDR1 is MDHEN, CDR2 SYDVKM. V shed 4 bases and J shed 3 bases, with 18 bases lying between them. This CDR3 spans 16 amino acids.

This CDR3 reads CASSPRGRYEQFF. The CDR3 bases are TGTGCCAGCAGCCCCAGGGGGCGCTATGAGCAGTTCTTC. The chain uses TRBV7-8 and TRBJ2-1, with TRBD1 identical over 8 bases. Germline loops: CDR1 SGHVS, CDR2 FQNEAQ. The V gene end was trimmed by 5 bases and the J gene end by 8 bases; junction bases not matched to a gene: 5. The CDR3 consists of 13 residues.

This chain links TRBV14 with TRBJ2-6, with unresolved D. CDR1 and CDR2 from the germline V gene are SGHDN and FVKESK. Deletions cut 3 bases from V and 4 bases from J, with 7 bases between. The CDR3 length is 14 residues. The CDR3 DNA reads as TGTGCCAGCAGCCACCAGTGGGGGGCCAACGTCCTGACTTTC. Amino acid sequence: CASSHQWGANVLTF.

V is TRBV7-9 and J is TRBJ2-7; D uncertain. The tail of the sequence fits TRBJ2-5 better, so the J call may be wrong. Per the germline V gene, CDR1 is SEHNR and CDR2 is FQNEAQ (reference sequence). The CDR3 sequence is 14 residues long. The CDR3 spells CASSSPSSQETQYF. The CDR3 nucleotides read TGTGCCAGCAGCTCCCCGTCAAGTCAAGAGACCCAGTACTTC.

V and J are TRBV12-3 or TRBV12-4 and TRBJ2-1; no reliable D call. This CDR3 has 11 amino acids. The germline V and J ends were trimmed by 7 bases and 4 bases, with 5 bases remaining between them. CDR3 sequence (DNA): TGTGCCAGCAAGGAGTACAATGAGCAGTTCTTC. Translated: CASKEYNEQFF.

V is TRBV13 and J is TRBJ1-3; D unresolved. The CDR3 consists of 17 residues. The germline gives CDR1 PRHDT, CDR2 FYEKMQ (reference sequence). V lost 3 bases, J lost 0 bases, and 15 bases lay in between. The CDR3 DNA reads TGTGCCAGCAGCTTCTTCGCAGATGGGAGCTCTGGAAACACCATATATTTT. Amino acid sequence: CASSFFADGSSGNTIYF. The whole variable domain, remainder taken from reference TRBV13 and TRBJ1-3, is AAGVIQSPRHLIKEKRETATLKCYPIPRHDTVYWYQQGPGQDPQFLISFYEKMQSDKGSIPDRFSAQQFSDYHSELNMSSLELGDSALYFCASSFFADGSSGNTIYFGEGSWLTVV.

This clonotype was observed a handful of times. The chain's CDR3 is CASSPGSQATNEKLFF. In DNA form, the CDR3 reads TGTGCCAGCTCACCAGGGAGCCAGGCTACTAATGAAAAACTGTTTTTT. The genes are TRBV18 and TRBJ1-4; D gene unclear. V was shortened by 2 bases and J by 2 bases, with 12 bases between the two germline ends. The CDR3 loop spans 16 amino acids. The germline CDR1 and CDR2 sequences are KGHSH and LQKENI.

The gene calls are TRBV2 and TRBJ2-2, with D perhaps assigned TRBD1 or TRBD2 (6 bases each). Trimming pared 10 bases from V and 5 bases from J, leaving 14 bases between. Germline assignment: CDR1 SNHLY and CDR2 FYNNEI. The CDR3 has 13 amino acids. The CDR3: CATRRGLTGELFF. The CDR3, as DNA: TGTGCCACGCGACGGGGGCTGACCGGGGAGCTGTTTTTT.

The chain joins TRBV2 to TRBJ1-2; D unresolved. Germline V gene data show CDR1 as SNHLY and CDR2 as FYNNEI. Trimming pared 8 bases from V and 4 bases from J, leaving 14 bases between. CDR3 length: 13 residues. CDR3 bases: TGTGCCAGCGAGTCGATAGGAGGCTATGGCTACACCTTC. This encodes CASESIGGYGYTF.

In its sample, this clonotype was seen a few times. V usage is TRBV13 and J usage is TRBJ1-3, with 8 bases aligning to TRBD1. V lost 5 bases, J lost 5 bases, and 5 bases stayed unmatched. This CDR3 is built from 14 residues. Germline V gives CDR1 PRHDT, CDR2 FYEKMQ (reference sequence). The CDR3 nucleotides are TGTGCCAGCAGCCCAGACAGGGGCAGAAACACCATATATTTT. Translated: CASSPDRGRNTIYF.

The chain combines TRBV13 with TRBJ1-6; D is ambiguous. The CDR3 is 14 amino acids. Trimming left V 1 base short and J 10 bases short, with 11 bases between. Germline CDR1 reads PRHDT; CDR2 reads FYEKMQ (reference sequence). The CDR3 sequence is CASSLVRRVSPLHF. CDR3 sequence (DNA): TGTGCCAGCAGCTTAGTGAGAAGGGTGTCACCCCTCCACTTT.

The chain recombines TRBV7-3 with TRBJ2-5; 9 bases are shared with TRBD1. The CDR3 extends over 13 amino acids. The J segment lost 4 bases and the V segment lost 4 bases, leaving 1 base of the junction unmatched. Germline V lookup: CDR1 SGHTA, CDR2 FQGTGA. For the CDR3, the DNA is TGTGCCAGCAGCTGGGACAGGGCAGAGACCCAGTACTTC. Protein: CASSWDRAETQYF. Full variable domain (missing parts from reference TRBV7-3 and TRBJ2-5): GAGVSQTPSNKVTEKGKYVELRCDPISGHTALYWYRQSLGQGPEFLIYFQGTGAADDSGLPNDRFFAVRPEGSVSTLKIQRTERGDSAVYLCASSWDRAETQYFGPGTRLLVL.

This chain connects TRBV4-1 to TRBJ1-4, with D possibly TRBD1 on 5 matching bases. This CDR3 contains 13 residues. Trimming removed 4 bases from V and 11 bases from J, with 14 bases in between. Germline lookup yields CDR1 MGHRA and CDR2 YSYEKL. Here the CDR3 DNA reads TGCGCCAGCAGCCCCGGGGGAGGTGGGAAACTGTTTTTT. Protein product: CASSPGGGGKLFF.

The table lists this clonotype with a few counts. CDR3 protein: CASRVFPKETQYF. The CDR3 DNA reads TGTGCCAGCAGAGTATTCCCCAAAGAGACCCAGTACTTC. This chain connects TRBV6-5 to TRBJ2-5; D unclear. Germline CDR1 is MNHEY and CDR2 is SVGAGI. The CDR3 has 13 residues. V was trimmed by 6 bases and J by 3 bases, leaving 11 bases between them.

This clonotype was observed a few times. The chain links TRBV30 to TRBJ2-5; the D call may be TRBD1 or TRBD2 (5 bases each). The CDR3 has 12 residues. Germline lookup yields CDR1 GTSNPN and CDR2 SVGIG (reference sequence). Deletions cut 2 bases from V and 5 bases from J, with 9 bases between. In nucleotides, the CDR3 is TGTGCCTGGAGTTCGGGACCGGAGACCCAGTACTTC. It specifies CAWSSGPETQYF.

This clonotype has more than one count but fewer than ten. The chain employs TRBV5-1 and TRBJ2-1; perhaps TRBD1 as D (6 bases). There are 15 residues in the CDR3. The V gene lost 1 base and the J gene lost 2 bases, with 10 bases spanning the gap. Germline lookup yields CDR1 SGHRS and CDR2 YFSETQ. CDR3 DNA sequence: TGCGCCAGCAGCTTGATACAGGGAACCTACAATGAGCAGTTCTTC. This encodes CASSLIQGTYNEQFF.